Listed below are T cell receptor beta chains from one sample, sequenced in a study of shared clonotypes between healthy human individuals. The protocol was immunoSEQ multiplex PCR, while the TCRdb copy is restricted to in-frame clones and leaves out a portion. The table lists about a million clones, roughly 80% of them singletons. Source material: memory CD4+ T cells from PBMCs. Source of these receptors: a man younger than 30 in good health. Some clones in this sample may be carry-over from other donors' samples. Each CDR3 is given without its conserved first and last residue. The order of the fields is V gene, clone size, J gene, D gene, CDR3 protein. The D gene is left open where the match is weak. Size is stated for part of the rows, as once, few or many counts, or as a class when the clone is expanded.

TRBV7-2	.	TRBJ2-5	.	ASSPQWAETQY
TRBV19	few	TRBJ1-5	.	ASRSQNQGNQPQH
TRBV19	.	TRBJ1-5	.	ASSIVQGTRQPQH
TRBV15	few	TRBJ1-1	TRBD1	ATSYGGTGPTEAF
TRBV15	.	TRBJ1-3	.	ATSRARSGNTIY
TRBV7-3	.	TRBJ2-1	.	ASSLTRDEQF
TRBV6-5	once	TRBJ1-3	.	ATLPRSGNTIY
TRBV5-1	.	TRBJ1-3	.	ASSLSGVDQGNTIY
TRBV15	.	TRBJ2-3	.	ATSRDFAEDTQY
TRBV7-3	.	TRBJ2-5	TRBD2	ASSGSGTSGLTQY
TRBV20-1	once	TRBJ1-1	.	HLVGGTEAF
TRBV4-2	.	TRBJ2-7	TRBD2	ASSFRLAPYEQY
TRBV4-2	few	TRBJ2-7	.	ASSQQPSASYEQY
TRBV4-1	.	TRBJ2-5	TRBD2	ASSQGLAGETQY
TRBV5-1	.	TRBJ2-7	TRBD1	ASSLAGGRDEQY
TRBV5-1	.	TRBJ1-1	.	ASSHDPGVRAF
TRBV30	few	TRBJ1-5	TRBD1	AWRARTGVQH
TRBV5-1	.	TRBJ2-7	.	ASSLSGPAYEQY
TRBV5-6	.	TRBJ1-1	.	ASSLLGGGYTEAF
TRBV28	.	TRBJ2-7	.	ASSSRVYEQY
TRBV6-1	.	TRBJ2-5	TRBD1	ASRGTGTGKETQY
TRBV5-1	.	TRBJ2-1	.	ASSSEGAGLEQF
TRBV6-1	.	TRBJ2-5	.	ASSGHFQETQY
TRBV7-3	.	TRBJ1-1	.	ASSDRGVTTTEAF
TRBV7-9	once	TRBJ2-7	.	ASSLALPASYEQY
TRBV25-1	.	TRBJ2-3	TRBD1	ASSEGGTGTDTQY
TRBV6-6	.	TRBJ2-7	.	ASSYRSTYEQY
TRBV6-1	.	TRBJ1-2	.	ASSEAGSYGYT
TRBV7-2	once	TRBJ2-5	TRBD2	ASSLARREAGETQY
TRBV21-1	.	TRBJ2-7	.	ASSKPTKPSSYEQY
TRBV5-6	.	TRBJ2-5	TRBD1	ASNGQVQETQY
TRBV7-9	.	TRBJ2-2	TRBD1	ASSFYPGTGPGELF
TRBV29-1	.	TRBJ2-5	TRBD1	SAKGGPGETQY
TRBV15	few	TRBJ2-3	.	ATSRDAGTTDTQY
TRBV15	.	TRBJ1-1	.	ATSRDRTAGAF
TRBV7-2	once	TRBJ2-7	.	ASSRIEGPYEQY
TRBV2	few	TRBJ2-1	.	ASATGQGPYNEQF
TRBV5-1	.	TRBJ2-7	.	ASRSRAVYDEQY